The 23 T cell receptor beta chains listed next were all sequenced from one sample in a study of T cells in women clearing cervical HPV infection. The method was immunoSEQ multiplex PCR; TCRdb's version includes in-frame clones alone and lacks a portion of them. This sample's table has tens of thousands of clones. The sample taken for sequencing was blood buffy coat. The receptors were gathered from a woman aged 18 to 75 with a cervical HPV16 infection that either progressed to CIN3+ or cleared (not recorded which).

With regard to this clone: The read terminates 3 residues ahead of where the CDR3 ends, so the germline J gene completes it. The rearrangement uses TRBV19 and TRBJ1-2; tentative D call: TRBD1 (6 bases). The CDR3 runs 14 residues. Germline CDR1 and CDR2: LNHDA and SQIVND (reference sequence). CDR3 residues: CASSIGGGFDDYTF. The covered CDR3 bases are TGTGCCAGTAGTATAGGAGGGGGTTTCGATGAC.

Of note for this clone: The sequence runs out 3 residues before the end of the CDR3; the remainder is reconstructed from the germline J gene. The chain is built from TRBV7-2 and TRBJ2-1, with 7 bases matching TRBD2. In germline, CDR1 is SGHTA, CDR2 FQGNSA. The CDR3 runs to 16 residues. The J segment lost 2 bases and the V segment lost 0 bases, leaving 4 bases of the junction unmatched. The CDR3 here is CASSLAVAGTYNEQFF. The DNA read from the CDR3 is TGTGCCAGCAGCTTAGCGGTAGCGGGCACCTACAATGAG.

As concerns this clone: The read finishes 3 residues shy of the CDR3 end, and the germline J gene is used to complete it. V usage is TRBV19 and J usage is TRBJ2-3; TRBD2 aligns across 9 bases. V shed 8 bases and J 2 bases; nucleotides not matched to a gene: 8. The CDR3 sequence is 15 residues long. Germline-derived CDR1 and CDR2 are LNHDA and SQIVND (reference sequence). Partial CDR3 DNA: TGTGCCAGTGGGGAGCTAGCGGGATACACAGATACG. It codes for CASGELAGYTDT. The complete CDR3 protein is CASGELAGYTDTQYF.

CDR3: CASSLPGGRTYNEQFF. CDR3 DNA (partial): TGTGCCAGCTCTCTCCCCGGCGGGAGAACCTACAATGAG. The chain joins TRBV19 to TRBJ2-1; 7 bases align to TRBD2. The sequence runs out 3 residues before the end of the CDR3; the remainder is reconstructed from the germline J gene. With 9 bases clipped from V and 2 bases from J, the junction kept 13 bases outside the gene matches. This CDR3 has 16 residues. Germline CDR1 reads LNHDA; CDR2 reads SQIVND (reference sequence).

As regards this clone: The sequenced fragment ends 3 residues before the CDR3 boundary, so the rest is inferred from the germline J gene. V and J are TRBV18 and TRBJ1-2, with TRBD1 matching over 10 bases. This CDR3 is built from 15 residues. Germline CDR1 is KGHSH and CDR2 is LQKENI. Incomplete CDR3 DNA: TGTGCCAGCTCTCGATTCGGGACAGGGGCCAATGAC. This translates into CASSRFGTGAND. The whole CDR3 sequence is CASSRFGTGANDYTF. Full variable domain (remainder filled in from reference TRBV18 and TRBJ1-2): NAGVMQNPRHLVRRRGQEARLRCSPMKGHSHVYWYRQLPEEGLKFMVYLQKENIIDESGMPKERFSAEFPKEGPSILRIQQVVRGDSAAYFCASSRFGTGANDYTFGSGTRLTVV.

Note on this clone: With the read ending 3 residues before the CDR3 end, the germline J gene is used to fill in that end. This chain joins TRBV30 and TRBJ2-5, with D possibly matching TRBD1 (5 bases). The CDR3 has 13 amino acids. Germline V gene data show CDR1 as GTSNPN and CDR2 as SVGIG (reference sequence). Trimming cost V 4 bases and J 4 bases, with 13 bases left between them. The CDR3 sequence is CAWKVDRAETQYF. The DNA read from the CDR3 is TGTGCCTGGAAGGTTGACAGAGCAGAGACC.

CDR3 DNA, as far as it was read: TGTGCCAGCAGTCTCACAGGGGTGGTGGAGACG. Encoded protein: CASSLTGVVET. The whole CDR3 is CASSLTGVVETQYF. The genes are TRBV12-3 or TRBV12-4 and TRBJ2-3; TRBD1 agrees at 7 bases. The observed sequence ends 3 residues before the CDR3 terminus, with the missing tail filled in from the germline J gene. The CDR3 runs to 14 residues.

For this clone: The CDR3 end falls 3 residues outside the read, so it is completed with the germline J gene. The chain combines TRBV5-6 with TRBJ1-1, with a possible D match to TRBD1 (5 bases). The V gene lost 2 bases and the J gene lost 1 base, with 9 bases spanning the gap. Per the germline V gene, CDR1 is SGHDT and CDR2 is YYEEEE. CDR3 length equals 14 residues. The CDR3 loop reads CASSFPGKNTEAFF. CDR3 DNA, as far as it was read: TGTGCCAGCAGCTTTCCAGGGAAGAACACTGAA.

The CDR3 DNA, read in part, is TGTGCCAGCAGTGGTGAGTCCAGGGGACACAATGAC. Protein sequence: CASSGESRGHND. The CDR3 reads in full as CASSGESRGHNDYTF. The chain has TRBV6-1 and TRBJ1-2; possibly TRBD1 for D (6 bases). Read data end 3 residues before the CDR3 end; the end is taken from the germline J gene. CDR3 length: 15 amino acids. Germline CDR1 MNHNS, CDR2 SASEGT.

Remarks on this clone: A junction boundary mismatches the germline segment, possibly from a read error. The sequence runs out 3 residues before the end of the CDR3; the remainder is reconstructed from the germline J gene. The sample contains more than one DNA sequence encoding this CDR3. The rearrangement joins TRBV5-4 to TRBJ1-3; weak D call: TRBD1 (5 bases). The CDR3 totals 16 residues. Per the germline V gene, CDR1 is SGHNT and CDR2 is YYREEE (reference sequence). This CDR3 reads CASSLTGTFSGNTIYF. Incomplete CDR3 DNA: TGTGCCAGCAGCTTAACAGGAACCTTCTCTGGAAACACG.

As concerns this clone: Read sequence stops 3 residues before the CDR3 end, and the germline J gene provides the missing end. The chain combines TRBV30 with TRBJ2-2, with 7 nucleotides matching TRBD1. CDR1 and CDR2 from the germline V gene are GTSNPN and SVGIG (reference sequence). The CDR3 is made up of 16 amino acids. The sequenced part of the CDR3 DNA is TGTGCCTGGAGTGTTTTTCGGGACAGCAAAAATTCACCG. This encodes CAWSVFRDSKNSP. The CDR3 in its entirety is CAWSVFRDSKNSPLFF.

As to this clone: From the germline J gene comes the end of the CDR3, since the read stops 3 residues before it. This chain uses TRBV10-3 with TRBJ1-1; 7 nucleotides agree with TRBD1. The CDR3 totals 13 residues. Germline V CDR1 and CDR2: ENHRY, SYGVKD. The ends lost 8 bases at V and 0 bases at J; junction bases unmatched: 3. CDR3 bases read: TGTGCCATCCTGGACAGGATGAACACTGAA. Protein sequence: CAILDRMNTE. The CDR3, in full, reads CAILDRMNTEAFF.

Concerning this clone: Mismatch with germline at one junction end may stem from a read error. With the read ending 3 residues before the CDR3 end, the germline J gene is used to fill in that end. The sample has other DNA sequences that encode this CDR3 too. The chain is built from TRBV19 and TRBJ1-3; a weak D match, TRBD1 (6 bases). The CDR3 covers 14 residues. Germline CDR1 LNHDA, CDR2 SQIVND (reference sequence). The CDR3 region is CASAQGLGGNTIYF. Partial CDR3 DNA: TGTGCCAGCGCCCAGGGGCTGGGAGGAAACACG.

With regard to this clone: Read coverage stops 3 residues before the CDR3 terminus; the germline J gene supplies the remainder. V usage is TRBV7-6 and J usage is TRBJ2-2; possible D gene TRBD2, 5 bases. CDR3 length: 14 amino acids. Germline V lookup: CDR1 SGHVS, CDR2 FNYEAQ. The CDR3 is CASSLGTDDSPLFF. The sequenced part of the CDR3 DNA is TGTGCCAGCAGCTTAGGGACTGACGATTCACCG. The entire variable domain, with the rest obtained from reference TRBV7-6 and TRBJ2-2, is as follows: GAGVSQSPRYKVTKRGQDVALRCDPISGHVSLYWYRQALGQGPEFLTYFNYEAQQDKSGLPNDRFSAERPEGSISTLTIQRTEQRDSAMYRCASSLGTDDSPLFFGEGSRLTVL.

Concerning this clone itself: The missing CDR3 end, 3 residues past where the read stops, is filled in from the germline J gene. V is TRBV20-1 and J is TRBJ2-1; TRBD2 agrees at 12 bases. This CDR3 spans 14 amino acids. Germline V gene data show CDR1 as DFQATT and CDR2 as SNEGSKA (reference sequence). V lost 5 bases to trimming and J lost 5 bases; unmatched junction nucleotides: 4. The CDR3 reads CSADGLAGHNEQFF. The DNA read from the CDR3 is TGCAGTGCTGACGGACTAGCGGGGCACAATGAG.

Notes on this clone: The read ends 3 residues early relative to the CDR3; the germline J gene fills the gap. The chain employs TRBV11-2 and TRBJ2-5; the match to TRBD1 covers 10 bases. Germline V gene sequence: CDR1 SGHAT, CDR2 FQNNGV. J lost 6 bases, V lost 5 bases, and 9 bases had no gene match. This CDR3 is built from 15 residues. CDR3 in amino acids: CASSPRDRGAQTQYF. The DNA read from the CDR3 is TGTGCCAGCAGCCCTCGGGACAGGGGTGCACAGACC.

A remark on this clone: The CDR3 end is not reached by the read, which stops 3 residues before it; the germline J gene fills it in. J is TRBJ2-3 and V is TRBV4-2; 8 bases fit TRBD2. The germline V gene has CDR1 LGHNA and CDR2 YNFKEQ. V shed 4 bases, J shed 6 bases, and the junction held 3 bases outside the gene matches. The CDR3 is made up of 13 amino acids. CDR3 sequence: CASSRGTRDTQYF. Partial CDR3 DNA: TGTGCCAGCAGCCGAGGGACTAGGGATACG.

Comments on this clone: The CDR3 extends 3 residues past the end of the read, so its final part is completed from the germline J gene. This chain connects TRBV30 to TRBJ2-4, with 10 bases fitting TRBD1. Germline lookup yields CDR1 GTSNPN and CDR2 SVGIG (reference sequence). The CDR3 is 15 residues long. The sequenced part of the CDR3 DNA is TGTGCCTGTGGGGGACAGGGGCGTAGGGCCTATGGT. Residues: CACGGQGRRAYG. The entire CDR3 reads CACGGQGRRAYGQYF.

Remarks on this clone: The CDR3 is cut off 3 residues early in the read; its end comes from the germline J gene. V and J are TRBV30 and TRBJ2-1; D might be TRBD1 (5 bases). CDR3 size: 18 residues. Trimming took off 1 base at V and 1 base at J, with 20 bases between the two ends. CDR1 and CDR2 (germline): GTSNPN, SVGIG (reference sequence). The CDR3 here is CAWSGAGSLLLSYNEQFF. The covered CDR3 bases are TGTGCCTGGAGTGGGGCAGGGTCTTTGTTATTATCCTACAATGAG.

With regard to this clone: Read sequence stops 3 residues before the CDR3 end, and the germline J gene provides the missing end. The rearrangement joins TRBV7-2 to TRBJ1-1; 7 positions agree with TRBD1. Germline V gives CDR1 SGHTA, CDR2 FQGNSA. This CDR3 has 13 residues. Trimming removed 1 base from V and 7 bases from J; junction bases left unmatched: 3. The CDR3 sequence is CASSLVDRYEAFF. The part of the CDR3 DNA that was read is TGTGCCAGCAGCTTAGTGGACAGGTATGAA.

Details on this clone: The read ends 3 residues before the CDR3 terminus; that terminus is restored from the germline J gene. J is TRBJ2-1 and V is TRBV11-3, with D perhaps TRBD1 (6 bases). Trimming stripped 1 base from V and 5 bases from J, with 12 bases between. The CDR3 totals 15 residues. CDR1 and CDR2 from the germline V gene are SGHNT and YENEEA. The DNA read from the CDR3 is TGTGCCAGCAGCTTAGTGGGGGCGCGTAACAATGAG. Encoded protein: CASSLVGARNNE. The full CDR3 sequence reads CASSLVGARNNEQFF.

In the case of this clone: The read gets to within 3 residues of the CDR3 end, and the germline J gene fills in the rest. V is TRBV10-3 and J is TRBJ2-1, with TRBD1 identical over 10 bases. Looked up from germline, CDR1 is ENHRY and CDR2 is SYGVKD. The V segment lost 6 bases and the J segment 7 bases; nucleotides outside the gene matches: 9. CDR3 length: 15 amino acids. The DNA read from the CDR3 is TGTGCCATCAGCGGGACAGGGGAGACCCGTAATGAG. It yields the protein CAISGTGETRNE. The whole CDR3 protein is CAISGTGETRNEQFF.

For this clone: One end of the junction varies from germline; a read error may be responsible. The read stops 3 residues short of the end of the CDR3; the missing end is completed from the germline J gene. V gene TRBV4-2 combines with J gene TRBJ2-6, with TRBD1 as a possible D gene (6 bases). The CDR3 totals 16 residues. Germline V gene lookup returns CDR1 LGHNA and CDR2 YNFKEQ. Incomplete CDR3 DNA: TGCGCCAGCAGCCAACTAGGGGGCTCTGGGGCCAACGTC. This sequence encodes CASSQLGGSGANV. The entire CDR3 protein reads CASSQLGGSGANVLTF.